One T cell receptor (beta chain) is described in this entry. The table lists this clonotype with a few counts. Its cognate antigen has yet to be identified. No quality values exist for individual bases; no much larger clone is one base distant. Ficoll-Paque density gradient centrifugation was used to isolate PBMCs. The data derive from a study of T-cell memory formation after mild COVID-19 (dated by TCRdb to the early 2020s). Regarding the study in general: Most TCR sequence clusters were specific to one of the two donors. The cohort was made up of two young adult volunteers, one female and one male, who were previously healthy. In two donors, T-cell clones that expanded and contracted after mild COVID-19 were tracked by sequencing TCRalpha and TCRbeta repertoires over time.

In the germline V gene, CDR1 corresponds to SGHDT and CDR2 to YYEEEE. The CDR3 starts with the cysteine, ends with the phenylalanine, and has 15 residues. Only the CDR3 DNA is retained, 45 bases long and in frame from the first base. V trim: 5 bases; J trim: 3 bases; unmatched bases: 10. Sequenced on an Illumina NovaSeq 6000. TCRalpha and TCRbeta cDNA libraries were constructed by 5'RACE with constant-segment primers, with sample barcodes and unique molecular identifiers being introduced. RNA was extracted from every sample with Trizol reagent. Amplification of the libraries took two PCR steps, and the second step added a second sample barcode plus Illumina TruSeq adapters. The libraries were sequenced on an Illumina NovaSeq using 2 x 150 bp paired-end reads. From the authors' description of their analysis: Demultiplexing of reads and collapsing into UMI-guided consensus sequences were performed with migec v1.2.7. Using mixcr v2.1.11, the UMI consensuses were aligned to TRA and TRB V and J templates and assembled into clonotypes. Clonotypes were classified as expanded or contracted when called significant by both edgeR and NoisET, with noise models trained on biological replicates. For edgeR calls, the thresholds were a false discovery rate-adjusted p below 0.01 and a log2 fold-change of 1. PCA with hierarchical clustering of max-normalized trajectories of the 1000 most abundant clonotypes was used as exploratory dynamics analysis. Separately sequenced CD4+ and CD8+ repertoires were used to assign the CD4 or CD8 phenotype of responding clones. TCRdb handled the public reads itself, with Q25 trimming in fastp and clone calling in MiXCR, and kept productive beta chains. Identical CDR3 protein sequences are pooled into one entry, listed with their most common genes and DNA. TCRdb's processing, not the authors' own work, is the source of the V and J calls. For this sample there are some 330,000 distinct CDR3 sequences; more than 20% appear just once. The ten largest account for around 12% of the sample.

What the work shows at the level of the full study, not this receptor alone: Contracting CD4+ clones were found mainly in CM and EM memory subsets, while CD8+ clones were enriched in EMRA. Only a couple of mild cases were covered in the study, and larger cohorts including severe cases with pre-infection samples were considered necessary. The second-wave clones that peaked on day 37 were not confirmed to be SARS-CoV-2 specific. The detection of some responding clones in pre-infection memory suggests that pre-existing cross-reactive memory T cells joined the SARS-CoV-2 response. Balanced CD4/CD8 phenotypes were observed for clones contracting from day 15 to 85, whereas a bias towards CD4+ was observed for a second wave of clones expanding from day 15 to 37.

The sequence came from an adult woman who had mild COVID-19 (a few samples of this study predate the infection). The sample titles of this study are shuffled in the database, so cell type and time point are left out; the donor was told from shared clones. Specimen: PBMCs or a T cell subset sorted from them (not recorded which). Recombination joined TRBV5-6 with TRBJ1-1, with 7 bases in between that match TRBD1. The sequenced DNA is TGTGCCAGCAGGTCCGTAGTTACAGGGGACACTGAAGCTTTCTTT. Its coded protein is CASRSVVTGDTEAFF.